The rows below give T cell receptor beta chains drawn from one sample of a study of T cell responses to AZD1222 COVID-19 vaccine. The method was immunoSEQ multiplex PCR; TCRdb's version includes in-frame clones alone and lacks a portion of them. The repertoire holds about 130,000 clones, with more than 85% as singletons. Sequencing used peripheral blood, obtained on day 0 of AZD1222 vaccination. Receptors originate from an adult in good health. CDR3s include the opening cysteine and the closing phenylalanine or tryptophan. Fields, in order: V gene, J gene, CDR3 length, D gene, CDR3 protein, CDR3 DNA. The D gene is left open where the match is weak.

v_call: TRBV6-1; j_call: TRBJ1-6; cdr3_length: 15; d_call: NA; cdr3_aa: CASSESESRNSPLHF; cdr3_nt: TGTGCCAGCAGTGAATCCGAATCACGGAATTCACCCCTCCACTTT
v_call: TRBV5-4; j_call: TRBJ2-1; cdr3_length: 12; d_call: NA; cdr3_aa: CASSLSSNEQFF; cdr3_nt: TGTGCCAGCAGCTTGAGCAGCAATGAGCAGTTCTTC
v_call: TRBV6-5; j_call: TRBJ2-7; cdr3_length: 15; d_call: TRBD1; cdr3_aa: CASTARTGGTYEQYF; cdr3_nt: TGTGCCAGCACGGCCCGGACAGGGGGTACCTACGAGCAGTACTTC
v_call: TRBV27; j_call: TRBJ2-2; cdr3_length: 18; d_call: TRBD2; cdr3_aa: CASSLATSGRANTGELFF; cdr3_nt: TGTGCCAGCAGTTTAGCTACTAGCGGGAGGGCCAACACCGGGGAGCTGTTTTTT
v_call: TRBV30; j_call: TRBJ1-5; cdr3_length: 13; d_call: NA; cdr3_aa: CAWSGGGNQPQHF; cdr3_nt: TGTGCCTGGAGTGGAGGGGGCAATCAGCCCCAGCATTTT
v_call: TRBV5-1; j_call: TRBJ1-3; cdr3_length: 15; d_call: NA; cdr3_aa: CASSTSGYSGNTIYF; cdr3_nt: TGCGCCAGCAGCACCTCCGGATACTCTGGAAACACCATATATTTT
v_call: TRBV5-1; j_call: TRBJ2-1; cdr3_length: 14; d_call: NA; cdr3_aa: CASSLVPSHNEQFF; cdr3_nt: TGCGCCAGCAGCTTGGTTCCGAGTCACAATGAGCAGTTCTTC
v_call: TRBV3-1/TRBV3-2; j_call: TRBJ1-5; cdr3_length: 13; d_call: TRBD1; cdr3_aa: CASSYTGDQPQHF; cdr3_nt: TGTGCCAGCAGCTATACAGGGGACCAGCCCCAGCATTTT
v_call: TRBV12-3/TRBV12-4; j_call: TRBJ1-1; cdr3_length: 13; d_call: NA; cdr3_aa: CASSFSGWVKAFF; cdr3_nt: TGTGCCAGCAGTTTTAGCGGGTGGGTAAAAGCTTTCTTT
v_call: TRBV4-1; j_call: TRBJ1-2; cdr3_length: 16; d_call: NA; cdr3_aa: CASSQNWPGQTYGYTF; cdr3_nt: TGCGCCAGCAGCCAGAACTGGCCCGGCCAGACCTATGGCTACACCTTC
v_call: TRBV10-3; j_call: TRBJ1-1; cdr3_length: 13; d_call: NA; cdr3_aa: CAISERGSSEAFF; cdr3_nt: TGTGCCATCAGTGAGAGGGGAAGTTCTGAAGCTTTCTTT
v_call: TRBV15; j_call: TRBJ2-7; cdr3_length: 15; d_call: TRBD2; cdr3_aa: CATSRELAGPYEQYF; cdr3_nt: TGTGCCACCAGCAGAGAGCTAGCGGGACCCTACGAGCAGTACTTC
v_call: TRBV30; j_call: TRBJ1-1; cdr3_length: 13; d_call: NA; cdr3_aa: CAWSVTENTEAFF; cdr3_nt: TGTGCCTGGAGTGTTACCGAGAACACTGAAGCTTTCTTT
v_call: TRBV6-5; j_call: TRBJ1-6; cdr3_length: 16; d_call: NA; cdr3_aa: CASSYSGRTDNSPLHF; cdr3_nt: TGTGCCAGCAGTTACTCGGGGCGAACTGATAATTCACCCCTCCACTTT
v_call: TRBV5-4; j_call: TRBJ1-2; cdr3_length: 13; d_call: NA; cdr3_aa: CASSLDRVVGYTF; cdr3_nt: TGTGCCAGCAGCTTGGACAGGGTGGTCGGCTACACCTTC
v_call: TRBV12-3/TRBV12-4; j_call: TRBJ1-2; cdr3_length: 12; d_call: NA; cdr3_aa: CASSLMGGLLSF; cdr3_nt: TGTGCCAGCAGTTTAATGGGGGGACTCCTTTCCTTC
v_call: TRBV5-5; j_call: TRBJ2-3; cdr3_length: 16; d_call: TRBD2; cdr3_aa: CASSPRLAASTDTQYF; cdr3_nt: TGTGCCAGCAGCCCCCGTCTAGCGGCTAGCACAGATACGCAGTATTTT
v_call: TRBV11-2; j_call: TRBJ2-1; cdr3_length: 13; d_call: NA; cdr3_aa: CASSSKPDNEQFF; cdr3_nt: TGTGCCAGCAGCTCCAAACCTGACAATGAGCAGTTCTTC
v_call: TRBV19; j_call: TRBJ1-1; cdr3_length: 14; d_call: NA; cdr3_aa: CASSIGGMLTEAFF; cdr3_nt: TGTGCCAGTAGTATAGGGGGGATGCTCACTGAAGCTTTCTTT
v_call: TRBV5-6; j_call: TRBJ1-5; cdr3_length: 17; d_call: NA; cdr3_aa: CASSLWYGAAINQPQHF; cdr3_nt: TGTGCCAGCAGCCTCTGGTATGGGGCAGCCATCAATCAGCCCCAGCATTTT
v_call: TRBV5-1; j_call: TRBJ2-6; cdr3_length: 15; d_call: NA; cdr3_aa: CASSLGRAGANVLTF; cdr3_nt: TGCGCCAGCAGCTTAGGCAGGGCTGGGGCCAACGTCCTGACTTTC
v_call: TRBV19; j_call: TRBJ2-7; cdr3_length: 14; d_call: NA; cdr3_aa: CASSIGLDDDEQYF; cdr3_nt: TGTGCCAGTAGTATTGGGCTAGACGACGACGAGCAGTACTTC
v_call: TRBV5-6; j_call: TRBJ1-3; cdr3_length: 18; d_call: TRBD1; cdr3_aa: CASSHQGGQGLSGNTIYF; cdr3_nt: TGTGCCAGCAGTCACCAGGGGGGACAGGGACTCTCTGGAAACACCATATATTTT
v_call: TRBV4-1; j_call: TRBJ2-2; cdr3_length: 16; d_call: TRBD2; cdr3_aa: CASSQGSGENTGELFF; cdr3_nt: TGCGCCAGCAGCCAAGGTAGCGGGGAGAACACCGGGGAGCTGTTTTTT
v_call: TRBV19; j_call: TRBJ2-2; cdr3_length: 17; d_call: NA; cdr3_aa: CASSVRRTLGHTGELFF; cdr3_nt: TGTGCCAGTAGTGTTAGGAGGACTCTAGGGCACACCGGGGAGCTGTTTTTT
v_call: TRBV6-5; j_call: TRBJ2-1; cdr3_length: 12; d_call: NA; cdr3_aa: CASSYLLNEQFF; cdr3_nt: TGTGCCAGCAGTTACCTCCTGAATGAGCAGTTCTTC
v_call: TRBV5-5; j_call: TRBJ1-1; cdr3_length: 14; d_call: NA; cdr3_aa: CASSLGLQNTEAFF; cdr3_nt: TGTGCCAGCAGCCTGGGACTGCAGAACACTGAAGCTTTCTTT
v_call: TRBV19; j_call: TRBJ1-5; cdr3_length: 13; d_call: NA; cdr3_aa: CASSIVGNQPQHF; cdr3_nt: TGTGCCAGTAGTATCGTAGGGAATCAGCCCCAGCATTTT
v_call: TRBV14; j_call: TRBJ2-7; cdr3_length: 13; d_call: NA; cdr3_aa: CASSQDVESEQYF; cdr3_nt: TGTGCCAGCAGCCAAGATGTCGAAAGCGAGCAGTACTTC
v_call: TRBV21-1; j_call: TRBJ2-7; cdr3_length: 16; d_call: NA; cdr3_aa: CASSKVLARELYEQYF; cdr3_nt: TGTGCCAGCAGCAAAGTCCTAGCAAGGGAACTATACGAGCAGTACTTC
v_call: TRBV12-3/TRBV12-4; j_call: TRBJ1-2; cdr3_length: 12; d_call: NA; cdr3_aa: CASSFSGFGYTF; cdr3_nt: TGTGCCAGCAGTTTCTCGGGTTTCGGCTACACCTTC
v_call: TRBV4-1; j_call: TRBJ2-1; cdr3_length: 17; d_call: NA; cdr3_aa: CASSHPRDKPLQNEQFF; cdr3_nt: TGCGCCAGCAGCCACCCGCGGGACAAACCCCTCCAGAATGAGCAGTTCTTC
v_call: TRBV6-2/TRBV6-3; j_call: TRBJ2-7; cdr3_length: 14; d_call: NA; cdr3_aa: CASSPKDWTYEQYF; cdr3_nt: TGTGCCAGCAGCCCCAAAGACTGGACCTACGAGCAGTACTTC
v_call: TRBV19; j_call: TRBJ2-7; cdr3_length: 12; d_call: NA; cdr3_aa: CASSGGIYEQYF; cdr3_nt: TGTGCCAGTAGTGGCGGCATCTACGAGCAGTACTTC
v_call: TRBV3-1/TRBV3-2; j_call: TRBJ1-1; cdr3_length: 15; d_call: NA; cdr3_aa: CASSPLQGGYTEAFF; cdr3_nt: TGTGCCAGCAGCCCCCTACAGGGTGGTTACACTGAAGCTTTCTTT
v_call: TRBV7-9; j_call: TRBJ2-5; cdr3_length: 13; d_call: NA; cdr3_aa: CASSRLYQETQYF; cdr3_nt: TGTGCCAGCAGCAGGCTGTACCAAGAGACCCAGTACTTC
v_call: TRBV5-1; j_call: TRBJ2-7; cdr3_length: 13; d_call: NA; cdr3_aa: CASSFGIRDEQYF; cdr3_nt: TGCGCCAGCAGCTTCGGTATTAGGGACGAGCAGTACTTC
v_call: TRBV20-1; j_call: TRBJ2-7; cdr3_length: 15; d_call: TRBD2; cdr3_aa: CSASAGTRGSYEQYF; cdr3_nt: TGCAGTGCTAGTGCCGGGACTAGGGGATCCTACGAGCAGTACTTC
v_call: TRBV18; j_call: TRBJ2-5; cdr3_length: 16; d_call: NA; cdr3_aa: CASSPWTGRVQETQYF; cdr3_nt: TGTGCCAGCTCACCCTGGACAGGGAGGGTGCAAGAGACCCAGTACTTC
v_call: TRBV6-2/TRBV6-3; j_call: TRBJ2-7; cdr3_length: 14; d_call: TRBD1; cdr3_aa: CASSPTGGSYEQYF; cdr3_nt: TGTGCCAGCAGTCCGACAGGGGGGTCCTACGAGCAGTACTTC
v_call: TRBV6-1; j_call: TRBJ1-3; cdr3_length: 16; d_call: NA; cdr3_aa: CASSEAERYGGNTIYF; cdr3_nt: TGTGCCAGCAGTGAAGCCGAGAGGTACGGTGGAAACACCATATATTTT
v_call: TRBV6-1; j_call: TRBJ1-2; cdr3_length: 15; d_call: NA; cdr3_aa: CASSEELSWDYGYTF; cdr3_nt: TGTGCCAGCAGTGAAGAGCTGAGCTGGGACTATGGCTACACCTTC
v_call: TRBV27; j_call: TRBJ2-1; cdr3_length: 16; d_call: NA; cdr3_aa: CARIPLGRAPYNEQFF; cdr3_nt: TGTGCCAGGATTCCATTAGGGCGGGCGCCCTACAATGAGCAGTTCTTC
v_call: TRBV11-2; j_call: TRBJ1-2; cdr3_length: 14; d_call: TRBD1; cdr3_aa: CASSLTGVNYGYTF; cdr3_nt: TGTGCCAGCAGCTTGACAGGGGTTAACTATGGCTACACCTTC
v_call: TRBV9; j_call: TRBJ2-2; cdr3_length: 16; d_call: TRBD1; cdr3_aa: CASSARTGSNTGELFF; cdr3_nt: TGTGCCAGCAGCGCCCGGACAGGGTCAAACACCGGGGAGCTGTTTTTT
v_call: TRBV2; j_call: TRBJ1-4; cdr3_length: 12; d_call: NA; cdr3_aa: CASRGLGEKLFF; cdr3_nt: TGTGCCAGCAGGGGGTTGGGTGAAAAACTGTTTTTT
v_call: TRBV5-1; j_call: TRBJ1-3; cdr3_length: 15; d_call: TRBD1; cdr3_aa: CASRFDRGSGNTIYF; cdr3_nt: TGCGCCAGCAGGTTTGACAGGGGATCCGGAAACACCATATATTTT
v_call: TRBV7-3; j_call: TRBJ2-5; cdr3_length: 15; d_call: TRBD2; cdr3_aa: CASSPGTSGKETQYF; cdr3_nt: TGTGCCAGCAGTCCGGGGACTAGCGGAAAAGAGACCCAGTACTTC
v_call: TRBV2; j_call: TRBJ2-4; cdr3_length: 16; d_call: TRBD2; cdr3_aa: CASSVGLAGGSNIQYF; cdr3_nt: TGTGCCAGCAGTGTTGGACTAGCGGGAGGGTCAAACATTCAGTACTTC
v_call: TRBV14; j_call: TRBJ1-1; cdr3_length: 15; d_call: NA; cdr3_aa: CASSQEQVYDTEAFF; cdr3_nt: TGTGCCAGCAGCCAAGAGCAGGTGTATGACACTGAAGCTTTCTTT
v_call: TRBV19; j_call: TRBJ1-2; cdr3_length: 16; d_call: NA; cdr3_aa: CASSMGLSNFNYGYTF; cdr3_nt: TGTGCCAGTAGTATGGGGCTTTCAAACTTTAACTATGGCTACACCTTC